This TCR beta chain was recorded in a study of Graves' ophthalmopathy and Graves' hyperthyroidism. Amplification of TCR beta CDR3 regions used RNA transcripts. HTBI primers primed a first-round RT-PCR, and a second-round multiplex PCR followed. One entry per CDR3 protein, called by TCRdb with MiXCR from the multiplex PCR reads. Of about 200,000 distinct CDR3 sequences listed, around 30% were seen once; the top ten hold approximately 9%. V lost 6 bases to trimming and J lost 5 bases, with 16 bases between them. The CDR3 runs 14 residues. Germline V CDR1 and CDR2: MNHNS, SASEGT. J is TRBJ1-2 and V is TRBV6-1; a weak D match, TRBD1 (5 bases). The sample taken for sequencing was peripheral blood. The source of this sequence is a man aged 50 or older with Graves' ophthalmopathy. The CDR3 protein is CASRSTGVGYGYTF. In DNA form, the CDR3 reads TGTGCCAGCAGGTCTACGGGGGTCGGGTATGGCTACACCTTC.